The clone carrying this TCR beta chain was counted once. This specimen belongs to a study of follicular helper T cells after annual influenza vaccination. Survey level resolution was used for TCRB sequencing. The method was immunoSEQ multiplex PCR; TCRdb's version includes in-frame clones alone and lacks a portion of them. The top ten clones hold around 0.43% of a sample with approximately 9,300 clones, roughly 80% of them seen once. Time point here: 2015-2016 season, 7 days after influenza vaccination. The CDR3 length is 13 residues. V lost 0 bases and J 1 base, leaving 4 bases between the germline ends. Per the germline V gene, CDR1 is GTSNPN and CDR2 is SVGIG (reference sequence).

The receptor comes from an adult who received the influenza vaccine. The material was CXCR5+ CD38- circulating T follicular helper cells from blood, obtained 7 days after influenza vaccination. Subset: circulating Tfh, non-naive CD4+CXCR5+PD-1+ (ICOS+CD38+ or ICOS-CD38-). The V call is TRBV30, the J call TRBJ1-5; D is unresolved. CDR3 in amino acids: CAWSVGSNQPQHF. DNA for the CDR3: TGTGCCTGGAGTGTGGGAAGCAATCAGCCCCAGCATTTT.